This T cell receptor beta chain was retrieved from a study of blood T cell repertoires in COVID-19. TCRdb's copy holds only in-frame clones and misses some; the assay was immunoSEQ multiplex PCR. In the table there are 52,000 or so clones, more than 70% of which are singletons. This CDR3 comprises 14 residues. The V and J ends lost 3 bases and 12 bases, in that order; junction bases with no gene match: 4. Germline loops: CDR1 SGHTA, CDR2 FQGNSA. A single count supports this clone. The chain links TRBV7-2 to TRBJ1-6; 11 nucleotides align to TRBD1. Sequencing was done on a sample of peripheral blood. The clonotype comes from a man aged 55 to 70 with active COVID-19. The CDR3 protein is CASSLDRGRGPLHF. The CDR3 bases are TGTGCCAGCAGCTTGGACAGGGGGCGCGGACCCCTCCACTTT.